This T cell receptor (beta chain) was obtained from a study of T cell changes during pregnancy in multiple sclerosis. The repertoire was sequenced with immunoSEQ multiplex PCR; TCRdb's copy has only in-frame clones and lacks some. The table lists 100,000 or so clones, around 90% of them singletons, with 2.5% to 4% in the top ten. CDR1 and CDR2 from the germline V gene are SEHNR and FQNEAQ (reference sequence). This CDR3 is built from 19 residues. V lost 1 base and J lost 1; bases outside the gene matches: 14. The receptor comes from a female donor with multiple sclerosis, enrolled in a pregnancy study. Source: peripheral blood, taken in the second trimester of pregnancy. The J gene is TRBJ2-7, the V gene TRBV7-9, with 9 bases aligning to TRBD1. The DNA of the CDR3 is TGTGCCAGCAGCTTAGGTTCAGGGTGGGGACAGGGCCAATCCTACGAGCAGTACTTC. Translating it yields CASSLGSGWGQGQSYEQYF.